The 18 T cell receptor beta chains in this list originate from one sample, sequenced in a study of T cells in Graves' hyperthyroidism and ophthalmopathy. Authors of the study amplified TCR beta CDR3 regions from RNA transcripts. Initially, a first-round RT-PCR of the TCR CDR3 employed the HTBI primer set. TCRdb re-called the multiplex PCR reads with MiXCR, one entry per CDR3 protein. The repertoire has approximately 400,000 distinct CDR3 sequences, approximately 14% of them found once; the top ten carry around a quarter. Sequencing was done on a sample of blood. These receptors all come from a woman between 18 and 29 years old with Graves' hyperthyroidism that later progressed to Graves' ophthalmopathy.

In its sample, this clonotype was seen a few times. The V and J genes are TRBV6-1 and TRBJ1-3, with unresolved D. V was clipped by 6 bases and J by 5 bases, with 11 bases between them. Germline values: CDR1 MNHNS, CDR2 SASEGT. CDR3 length: 13 amino acids. The CDR3 nucleotides read TGTGCCAGCAGCCGTGATCCTCGAAACACCATATATTTT. Translated: CASSRDPRNTIYF.

This clonotype was seen more than once but under ten times. The V and J genes are TRBV5-1 and TRBJ2-2; tentative D call: TRBD2 (6 bases). This CDR3 contains 15 residues. Trimming pared 2 bases from V and 7 bases from J, leaving 15 bases between. Germline CDR1 SGHRS, CDR2 YFSETQ. The CDR3 loop reads CASSFYSGLIGELFF. The CDR3, as DNA: TGCGCCAGCAGCTTTTATAGCGGATTAATCGGGGAGCTGTTTTTT.

V is TRBV6-5 and J is TRBJ2-3; unclear D gene. V was trimmed by 0 bases and J by 0 bases, leaving 4 bases between them. Germline V gene data show CDR1 as MNHEY and CDR2 as SVGAGI. The CDR3 runs to 14 residues. The CDR3 region is CASSYSVSTDTQYF. Written as DNA, the CDR3 is TGTGCCAGCAGTTACTCGGTGAGCACAGATACGCAGTATTTT.

The sample holds many counts of this clonotype. This chain uses TRBV7-2 with TRBJ2-5; tentative D call: TRBD1 (6 bases). The length of the CDR3 is 17 residues. The ends were cut back, 5 bases at V and 2 bases at J, with 21 bases in the middle. Germline loops: CDR1 SGHTA, CDR2 FQGNSA. CDR3 region: CASSTVKSGTMQETQYF. DNA for the CDR3: TGTGCCAGCAGCACCGTAAAATCCGGGACAATGCAAGAGACCCAGTACTTC.

This clonotype was recorded at least ten times. The chain carries TRBV20-1 and TRBJ2-7, with a possible D match to TRBD2 (5 bases). V gave up 0 bases and J gave up 5 bases, with 17 bases separating them. The CDR3 runs to 15 residues. Germline V gene data show CDR1 as DFQATT and CDR2 as SNEGSKA (reference sequence). The CDR3 loop reads CSARDLTILRDEQYF. CDR3 in DNA: TGCAGTGCTAGAGATCTGACTATCCTTCGGGACGAGCAGTACTTC.

This clonotype has at least ten counts. V usage is TRBV27 and J usage is TRBJ2-7, with a weak D call TRBD2 (5 bases). The CDR3 runs to 14 residues. Germline V gene lookup returns CDR1 MNHEY and CDR2 SMNVEV (reference sequence). Trimming stripped 6 bases from V and 2 bases from J, with 14 bases between. DNA of the CDR3: TGTGCCAGCAGCCGTCGGGGTACGGCCTACGAGCAGTACTTC. Its protein product is CASSRRGTAYEQYF.

V is TRBV27 and J is TRBJ2-5; 8 bases map to TRBD2. CDR1 is MNHEY and CDR2 is SMNVEV in the germline V gene (reference sequence). This CDR3 region has 17 residues. The J segment lost 5 bases and the V segment lost 4 bases, leaving 15 bases of the junction unmatched. Written as DNA, the CDR3 is TGTGCCAGCAGTTACTCGAGAAGCGGGAGAGTTCACGAGACCCAGTACTTC. It translates to CASSYSRSGRVHETQYF.

This clonotype was picked up a small number of times. The chain links TRBV20-1 to TRBJ2-1; D possibly corresponds to TRBD1 (5 bases). CDR3 size: 15 residues. Germline lookup yields CDR1 DFQATT and CDR2 SNEGSKA (reference sequence). The V end lost 4 bases, the J end lost 0 bases, and 13 bases lay between the germline ends. CDR3 residues: CSATKQDLSYNEQFF. CDR3 DNA: TGCAGTGCTACCAAACAGGACCTCTCCTACAATGAGCAGTTCTTC.

In this sample, this clonotype turned up a few times. The CDR3 region has the DNA TGTGCCAGCACGCTCAGGGCGGGAGGGCCGGGCGTTGAGCAGTTCTTC. This codes for CASTLRAGGPGVEQFF. This rearrangement joins TRBV11-3 to TRBJ2-1; 9 positions match TRBD2. The CDR3 is made up of 16 amino acids. Germline CDR1 reads SGHNT; CDR2 reads YENEEA. V trimming: 7 bases; J trimming: 9 bases; junction bases outside the gene matches: 16. The variable domain in full, completed from reference TRBV11-3 and TRBJ2-1, reads EAGVVQSPRYKIIEKKQPVAFWCNPISGHNTLYWYLQNLGQGPELLIRYENEEAVDDSQLPKDRFSAERLKGVDSTLKIQPAELGDSAVYLCASTLRAGGPGVEQFFGPGTRLTVL.

This clonotype was detected ten times or more. The gene calls are TRBV18 and TRBJ2-1; 15 bases are shared with TRBD2. Germline V gene data show CDR1 as KGHSH and CDR2 as LQKENI. V trimming: 6 bases; J trimming: 15 bases; junction bases outside the gene matches: 9. The CDR3 length is 14 residues. The CDR3 here is CASSGLAGGQPPFF. The DNA of the CDR3 is TGTGCCAGCTCCGGACTAGCGGGAGGGCAGCCTCCGTTCTTC.

This clonotype was observed at least ten times. The gene calls are TRBV2 and TRBJ1-5; TRBD1 is a possible D gene (6 bases). The V end lost 4 bases, the J end lost 0 bases, and 10 bases lay between the germline ends. The CDR3 sequence is 15 residues long. Germline V gives CDR1 SNHLY, CDR2 FYNNEI. The CDR3 reads CASSVGQYSNQPQHF. CDR3 DNA sequence: TGTGCCAGCAGTGTTGGACAGTATAGCAATCAGCCCCAGCATTTT.

This clonotype was recorded at least ten times. This rearrangement joins TRBV5-6 to TRBJ2-1; TRBD1 agrees at 10 bases. The germline V gene encodes CDR1 SGHDT and CDR2 YYEEEE. Trimming took 5 bases from V and 6 from J; bases not matched to a gene: 8. The CDR3 is made up of 15 amino acids. Written as DNA, the CDR3 is TGTGCCAGCAGTGGACAGGGGGGGACGTTCAATGAGCAGTTCTTC. Amino acids: CASSGQGGTFNEQFF.

This clonotype was seen a handful of times. This chain links TRBV6-1 with TRBJ2-7, with 7 bases that match TRBD1. With 5 bases clipped from V and 3 bases from J, the junction kept 4 bases outside the gene matches. The CDR3 is 13 residues long. Looked up from germline, CDR1 is MNHNS and CDR2 is SASEGT. CDR3 sequence: CASSRDSHYEQYF. Written as DNA, the CDR3 is TGTGCCAGCAGTCGGGACAGCCACTACGAGCAGTACTTC.

The chain is built from TRBV6-1 and TRBJ2-6; 15 bases fit TRBD2. The J segment lost 2 bases and the V segment lost 6 bases, leaving 11 bases of the junction unmatched. Germline-derived CDR1 and CDR2 are MNHNS and SASEGT. The CDR3 is made up of 20 amino acids. The CDR3 nucleotides read TGTGCCAGCAGAGCCCCCGGGACTAGCGGGAGGACCCCTGGGGCCAACGTCCTGACTTTC. It codes for CASRAPGTSGRTPGANVLTF.

This clonotype occurred many times. V is TRBV2 and J is TRBJ2-1, with 9 bases identical to TRBD2. The CDR3 covers 15 residues. V lost 4 bases and J lost 9; bases outside the gene matches: 10. CDR1 and CDR2 (germline): SNHLY, FYNNEI. The CDR3 nucleotides read TGTGCCAGCAGTGTTGCGGGAGGGCGAGCCACTGAGCAGTTCTTC. Its translation is CASSVAGGRATEQFF.

The chain uses TRBV15 and TRBJ2-3; 10 bases match TRBD2. V gave up 0 bases and J gave up 6 bases; unmatched junction bases: 3. Germline CDR1 LNHNV, CDR2 YYDKDF (reference sequence). The CDR3 loop spans 15 amino acids. CDR3 region: CATSREGSGRDTQYF. The CDR3 DNA is TGTGCCACCAGCAGAGAGGGTAGCGGGAGGGATACGCAGTATTTT. Drawing the rest from reference TRBV15 and TRBJ2-3, the complete variable domain is DAMVIQNPRYQVTQFGKPVTLSCSQTLNHNVMYWYQQKSSQAPKLLFHYYDKDFNNEADTPDNFQSRRPNTSFCFLDIRSPGLGDTAMYLCATSREGSGRDTQYFGPGTRLTVL.

This clonotype was observed many times. The chain couples TRBV5-6 to TRBJ2-3, with D possibly being TRBD2 (5 bases). Germline-derived CDR1 and CDR2 are SGHDT and YYEEEE. Trimming pared 1 base from V and 2 bases from J, leaving 14 bases between. This CDR3 is 16 amino acids long. The CDR3 nucleotides read TGTGCCAGCAGCTTGTTGTCCGGGATCCTCACAGATACGCAGTATTTT. Its protein is CASSLLSGILTDTQYF.

This chain connects TRBV7-6 to TRBJ1-4; TRBD1 might be the D (5 bases). V dropped 8 bases and J dropped 7 bases, with 20 bases sitting between them. Germline loops: CDR1 SGHVS, CDR2 FNYEAQ. The length of the CDR3 is 15 residues. The CDR3 loop is CASSQAGRDVEKLFF. The CDR3 nucleotides read TGTGCCAGCTCCCAAGCTGGCAGGGACGTTGAAAAACTGTTTTTT.